The rows below give T cell receptor beta chains drawn from one sample of a study of blood T cell repertoires in COVID-19. Sequencing was performed with immunoSEQ multiplex PCR; in TCRdb, only in-frame clones are kept and a portion is missing. The sample gives 30,000 to 35,000 clones, almost 90% of which show up once; about 5% is in the top ten. The sample comprised peripheral blood. These receptors came from a woman in her 70s with active COVID-19. Each CDR3 is given with its conserved first and last residue. The size of a clone is reported for some rows only, either as once, few or many, or as a class for expanded clones.

J gene	clone size	V gene	CDR3 protein
TRBJ2-3	.	TRBV4-1	CASSQAGTDTQYF
TRBJ1-1	.	TRBV11-3	CASSLVRNTEAFF
TRBJ1-1	.	TRBV3-1/TRBV3-2	CASSPLSEWGVSEAFF
TRBJ2-2	.	TRBV6-1	CASSEEGRGYTGELFF
TRBJ1-2	.	TRBV12-3/TRBV12-4	CASSSGTEYGYTF
TRBJ2-1	.	TRBV10-1	CASSRGGENNEQFF
TRBJ2-3	.	TRBV11-3	CASSYGRGGDTQYF
TRBJ2-1	.	TRBV6-1	CASSEGQGFDEQFF
TRBJ2-1	.	TRBV4-2	CASSPGTSGGAEQFF
TRBJ2-7	.	TRBV28	CASRVGSGEQYF
TRBJ2-1	.	TRBV7-3	CASSLDTSGGRNRQFF
TRBJ1-2	.	TRBV18	CASSPDRANYGYTF
TRBJ2-1	.	TRBV7-9	CASSLQAYNEQFF
TRBJ2-2	.	TRBV9	CASSVGTHTGELFF
TRBJ2-7	.	TRBV28	CASSTSGPTYEQYF
TRBJ1-2	.	TRBV18	CASSPRAGVGDGYTF
TRBJ2-5	.	TRBV7-2	CASSLASAGSLETQYF
TRBJ2-4	.	TRBV10-2	CASAGIDGKNIQYF
TRBJ2-2	.	TRBV7-8	CASSLMAGGIAGELFF
TRBJ1-2	.	TRBV28	CASSLLGGNGYTF
TRBJ1-1	.	TRBV6-5	CASSYSKQGRKAFF
TRBJ2-5	.	TRBV6-5	CASMSGGETQYF
TRBJ1-2	.	TRBV6-5	CASSSLPGQANYGYTF
TRBJ1-6	.	TRBV9	CASSSNNSPLHF
TRBJ2-2	.	TRBV2	CASRPGTGGRGELFF
TRBJ1-1	.	TRBV12-3/TRBV12-4	CASVLGGEAFF
TRBJ2-3	.	TRBV5-1	CASSVGERIADTQYF
TRBJ2-5	.	TRBV6-2/TRBV6-3	CASSYSTSGGATQETQYF
TRBJ2-1	.	TRBV6-2/TRBV6-3	CASSYERGGLYNEQFF
TRBJ1-2	.	TRBV10-3	CAISESAGQGQGYTF
TRBJ2-3	once	TRBV5-6	CASSRSGGYTDTQYF
TRBJ2-5	.	TRBV29-1	CSVEAGETQYF
TRBJ2-1	.	TRBV7-2	CASSSRVLGANEQFF
TRBJ2-7	.	TRBV7-9	CASSLLSALDYEQYF
TRBJ2-3	.	TRBV6-5	CASSSRSRDTQYF
TRBJ1-3	.	TRBV3-1/TRBV3-2	CASSQDLQGPSSGNTIYF
TRBJ2-5	.	TRBV6-1	CASSEELGPQETQYF
TRBJ2-5	.	TRBV14	CASTGSTEVQYF
TRBJ2-5	.	TRBV7-3	CASSEIPGFQETQYF
TRBJ2-1	.	TRBV28	CASSSVSGGDYNEQFF
TRBJ2-1	.	TRBV11-3	CASSLRSTKKFF
TRBJ2-4	.	TRBV6-6	CASSFLGGQGNIQYF
TRBJ1-1	.	TRBV11-3	CASSEMWAAGADTEAFF
TRBJ1-5	.	TRBV7-8	CASSLDGQTFHSNQPQHF
TRBJ1-1	.	TRBV15	CATSRGTGAGGNTEAFF
TRBJ2-7	.	TRBV5-1	CASSSGTGGSYEQYF
TRBJ2-5	.	TRBV30	CAWDRGYQETQYF
TRBJ2-3	once	TRBV7-2	CASSFGGEADTQYF